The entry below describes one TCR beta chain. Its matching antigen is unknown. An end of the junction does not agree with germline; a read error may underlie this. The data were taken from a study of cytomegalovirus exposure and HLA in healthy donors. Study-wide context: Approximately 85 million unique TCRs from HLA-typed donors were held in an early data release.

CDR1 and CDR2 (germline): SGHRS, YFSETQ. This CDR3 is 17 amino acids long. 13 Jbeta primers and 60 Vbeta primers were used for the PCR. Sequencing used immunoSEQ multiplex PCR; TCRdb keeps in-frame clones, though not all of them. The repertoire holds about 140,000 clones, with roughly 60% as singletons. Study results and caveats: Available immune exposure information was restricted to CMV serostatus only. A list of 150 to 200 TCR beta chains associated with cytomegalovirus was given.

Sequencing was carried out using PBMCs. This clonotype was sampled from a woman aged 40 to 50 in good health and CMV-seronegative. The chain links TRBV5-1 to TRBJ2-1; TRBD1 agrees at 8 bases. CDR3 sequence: CASSHPRDRLSYNERFF. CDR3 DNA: TGCGCCAGCAGCCACCCCCGGGACAGGTTAAGCTACAATGAGCGGTTCTTC.